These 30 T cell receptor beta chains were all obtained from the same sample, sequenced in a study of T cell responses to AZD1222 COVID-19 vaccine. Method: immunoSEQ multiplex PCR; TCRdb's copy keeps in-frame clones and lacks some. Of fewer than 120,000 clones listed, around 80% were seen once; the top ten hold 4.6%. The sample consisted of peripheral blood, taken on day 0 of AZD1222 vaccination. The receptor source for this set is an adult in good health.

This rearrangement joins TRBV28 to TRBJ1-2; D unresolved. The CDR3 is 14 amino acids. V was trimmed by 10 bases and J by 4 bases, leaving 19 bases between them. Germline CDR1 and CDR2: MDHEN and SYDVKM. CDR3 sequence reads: CATVRDRHVYGYTF. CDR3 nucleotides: TGTGCCACCGTAAGAGACCGCCATGTCTATGGCTACACCTTC.

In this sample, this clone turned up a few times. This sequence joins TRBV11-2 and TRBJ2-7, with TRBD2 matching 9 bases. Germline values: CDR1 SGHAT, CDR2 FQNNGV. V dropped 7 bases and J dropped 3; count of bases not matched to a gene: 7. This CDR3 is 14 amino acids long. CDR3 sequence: CASTQGSGSYEQYF. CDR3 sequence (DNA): TGTGCCAGCACCCAGGGTAGCGGGAGCTACGAGCAGTACTTC.

CDR3 bases: TGTGCCAGCAGCGTAGGGAGGGCCCAAGGCGATGAGCAGTTCTTC. This encodes CASSVGRAQGDEQFF. The chain uses TRBV9 and TRBJ2-1; TRBD2 is a possible D gene (6 bases). V lost 0 bases, J lost 8 bases, and 15 bases lay in between. CDR1 SGDLS and CDR2 YYNGEE come from the germline V gene. The CDR3 consists of 15 residues.

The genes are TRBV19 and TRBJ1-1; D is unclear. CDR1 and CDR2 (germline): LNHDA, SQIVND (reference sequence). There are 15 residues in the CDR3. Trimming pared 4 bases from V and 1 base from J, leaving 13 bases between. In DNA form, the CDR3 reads TGTGCCAGTAGTAGTTACACGTTTTCGAACACTGAAGCTTTCTTT. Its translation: CASSSYTFSNTEAFF.

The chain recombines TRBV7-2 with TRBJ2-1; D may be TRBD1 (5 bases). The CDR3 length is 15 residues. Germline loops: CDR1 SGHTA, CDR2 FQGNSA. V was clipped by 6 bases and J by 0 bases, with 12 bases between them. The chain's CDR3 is CASSTGINSYNEQFF. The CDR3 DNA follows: TGTGCCAGCAGTACAGGCATAAACTCCTACAATGAGCAGTTCTTC.

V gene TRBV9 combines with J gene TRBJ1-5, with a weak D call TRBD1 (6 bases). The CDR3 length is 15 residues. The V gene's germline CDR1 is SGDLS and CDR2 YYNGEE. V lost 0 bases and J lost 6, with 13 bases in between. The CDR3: CASSVDGQSSQPQHF. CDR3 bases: TGTGCCAGCAGCGTAGATGGACAGTCTTCTCAGCCCCAGCATTTT.

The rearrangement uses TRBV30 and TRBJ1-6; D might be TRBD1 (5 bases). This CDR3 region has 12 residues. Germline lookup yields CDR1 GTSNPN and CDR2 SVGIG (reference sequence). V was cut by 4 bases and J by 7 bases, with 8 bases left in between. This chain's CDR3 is CAWTRVNSPLHF. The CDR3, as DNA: TGTGCCTGGACCAGGGTAAATTCACCCCTCCACTTT.

The CDR3 region is CASSLWSREGRETQYF. Here the CDR3 DNA reads TGTGCCAGCAGTTTATGGTCGCGGGAGGGCAGAGAGACCCAGTACTTC. V gene TRBV28 combines with J gene TRBJ2-5; 9 positions match TRBD2. The CDR3 totals 16 residues. CDR1 and CDR2 (germline): MDHEN, SYDVKM. The ends lost 0 bases at V and 4 bases at J; junction bases unmatched: 6. The full variable domain, completed using reference TRBV28 and TRBJ2-5, is DVKVTQSSRYLVKRTGEKVFLECVQDMDHENMFWYRQDPGLGLRLIYFSYDVKMKEKGDIPEGYSVSREKKERFSLILESASTNQTSMYLCASSLWSREGRETQYFGPGTRLLVL.

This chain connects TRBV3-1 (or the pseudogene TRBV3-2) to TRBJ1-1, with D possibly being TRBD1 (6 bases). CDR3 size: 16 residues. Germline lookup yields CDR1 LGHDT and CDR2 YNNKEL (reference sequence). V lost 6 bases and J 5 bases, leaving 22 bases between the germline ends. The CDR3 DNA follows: TGTGCCAGCAGTCCTCCAGTAGGGGGTTTGAGAACTGAAGCTTTCTTT. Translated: CASSPPVGGLRTEAFF.

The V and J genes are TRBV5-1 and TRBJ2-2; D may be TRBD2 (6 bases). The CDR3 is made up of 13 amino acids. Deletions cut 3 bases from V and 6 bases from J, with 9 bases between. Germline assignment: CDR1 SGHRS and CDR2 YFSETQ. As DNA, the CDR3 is TGCGCCAGCAGCTGGACTATCCCCGGGGAGCTGTTTTTT. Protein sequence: CASSWTIPGELFF.

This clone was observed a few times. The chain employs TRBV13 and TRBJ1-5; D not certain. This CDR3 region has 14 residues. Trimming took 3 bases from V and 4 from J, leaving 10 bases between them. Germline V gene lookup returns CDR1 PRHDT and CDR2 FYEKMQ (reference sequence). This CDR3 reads CASSLAWGNQPQHF. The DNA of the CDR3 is TGTGCCAGCAGCTTGGCTTGGGGAAATCAGCCCCAGCATTTT. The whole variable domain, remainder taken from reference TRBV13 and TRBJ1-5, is AAGVIQSPRHLIKEKRETATLKCYPIPRHDTVYWYQQGPGQDPQFLISFYEKMQSDKGSIPDRFSAQQFSDYHSELNMSSLELGDSALYFCASSLAWGNQPQHFGDGTRLSIL.

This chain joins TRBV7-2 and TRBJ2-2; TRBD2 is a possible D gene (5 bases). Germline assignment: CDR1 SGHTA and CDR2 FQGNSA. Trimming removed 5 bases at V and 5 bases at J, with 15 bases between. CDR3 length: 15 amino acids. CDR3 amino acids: CASSQGVRRTGELFF. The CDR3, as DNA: TGTGCCAGCAGCCAAGGCGTGAGGAGGACCGGGGAGCTGTTTTTT.

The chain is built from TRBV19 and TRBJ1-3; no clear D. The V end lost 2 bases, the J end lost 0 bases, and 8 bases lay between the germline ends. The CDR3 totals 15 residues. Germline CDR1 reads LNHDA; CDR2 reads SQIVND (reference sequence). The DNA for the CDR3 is TGTGCCAGTAGTATATCCAGGAGCTCTGGAAACACCATATATTTT. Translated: CASSISRSSGNTIYF.

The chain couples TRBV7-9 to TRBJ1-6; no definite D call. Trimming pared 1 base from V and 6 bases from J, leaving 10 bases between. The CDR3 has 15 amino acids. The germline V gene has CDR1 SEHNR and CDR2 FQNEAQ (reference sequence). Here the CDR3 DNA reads TGTGCCAGCAGCTTAGTGGGGAGCGCTAATTCACCCCTCCACTTT. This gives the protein CASSLVGSANSPLHF.

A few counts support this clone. For the CDR3, the DNA is TGTGCCAGCAGCTTTAGTCCGCTAGCGGGATTGGAAGATACGCAGTATTTT. This gives the protein CASSFSPLAGLEDTQYF. The chain combines TRBV7-2 with TRBJ2-3, with TRBD2 matching 9 bases. In germline, CDR1 is SGHTA, CDR2 FQGNSA. This CDR3 is 17 amino acids long. The ends lost 3 bases at V and 5 bases at J; junction bases unmatched: 12.

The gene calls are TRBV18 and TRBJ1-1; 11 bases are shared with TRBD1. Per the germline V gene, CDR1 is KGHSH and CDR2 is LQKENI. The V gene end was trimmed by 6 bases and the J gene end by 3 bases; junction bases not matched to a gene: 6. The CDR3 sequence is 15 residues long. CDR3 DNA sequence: TGTGCCAGCTCCCTAATGGGACAGGGGGACACTGAAGCTTTCTTT. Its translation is CASSLMGQGDTEAFF.

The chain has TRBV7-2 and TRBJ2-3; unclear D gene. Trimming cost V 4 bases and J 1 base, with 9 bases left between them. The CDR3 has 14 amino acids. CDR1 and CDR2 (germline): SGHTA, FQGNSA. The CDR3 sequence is CASSSRTGTDTQYF. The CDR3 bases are TGTGCCAGCAGCTCCCGGACCGGCACAGATACGCAGTATTTT.

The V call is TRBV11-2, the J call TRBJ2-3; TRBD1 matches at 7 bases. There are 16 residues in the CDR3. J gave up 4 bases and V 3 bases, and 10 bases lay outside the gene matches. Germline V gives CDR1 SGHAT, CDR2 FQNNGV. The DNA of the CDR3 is TGTGCCAGCAGCTTCGCCGGGACAGCGAAATCAGATACGCAGTATTTT. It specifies CASSFAGTAKSDTQYF.

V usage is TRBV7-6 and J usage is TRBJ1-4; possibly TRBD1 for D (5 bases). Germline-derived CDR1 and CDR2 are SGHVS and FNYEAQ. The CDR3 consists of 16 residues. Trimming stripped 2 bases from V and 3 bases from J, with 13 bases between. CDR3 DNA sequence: TGTGCCAGCAGCTTAAAGGGAGGGGCGGCTAATGAAAAACTGTTTTTT. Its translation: CASSLKGGAANEKLFF.

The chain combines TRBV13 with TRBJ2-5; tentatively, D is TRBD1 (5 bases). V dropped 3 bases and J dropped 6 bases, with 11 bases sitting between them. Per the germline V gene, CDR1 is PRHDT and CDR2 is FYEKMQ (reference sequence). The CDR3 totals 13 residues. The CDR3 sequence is CASSFAGRQTQYF. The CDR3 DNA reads TGTGCCAGCAGCTTCGCAGGGCGACAGACCCAGTACTTC.

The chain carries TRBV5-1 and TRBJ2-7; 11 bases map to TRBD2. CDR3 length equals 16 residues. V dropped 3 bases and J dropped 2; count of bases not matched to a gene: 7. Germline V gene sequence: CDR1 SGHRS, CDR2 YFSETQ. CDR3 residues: CASSSTSGVLTYEQYF. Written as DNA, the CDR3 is TGCGCCAGCAGCTCGACTAGCGGGGTATTGACCTACGAGCAGTACTTC.

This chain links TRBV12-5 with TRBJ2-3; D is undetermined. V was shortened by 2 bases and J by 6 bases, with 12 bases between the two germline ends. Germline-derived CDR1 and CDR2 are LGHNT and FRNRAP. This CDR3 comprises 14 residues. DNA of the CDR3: TGTGCTAGTGGTTTGTCGGCTGCTCGGGATACGCAGTATTTT. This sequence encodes CASGLSAARDTQYF.

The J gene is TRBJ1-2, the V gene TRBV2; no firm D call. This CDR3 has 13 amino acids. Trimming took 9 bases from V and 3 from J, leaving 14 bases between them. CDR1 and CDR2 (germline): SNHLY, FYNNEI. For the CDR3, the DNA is TGTGCCAGTTTGACTCCCGGGGACTATGGCTACACCTTC. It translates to CASLTPGDYGYTF. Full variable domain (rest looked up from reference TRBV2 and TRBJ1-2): EPEVTQTPSHQVTQMGQEVILRCVPISNHLYFYWYRQILGQKVEFLVSFYNNEISEKSEIFDDQFSVERPDGSNFTLKIRSTKLEDSAMYFCASLTPGDYGYTFGSGTRLTVV.

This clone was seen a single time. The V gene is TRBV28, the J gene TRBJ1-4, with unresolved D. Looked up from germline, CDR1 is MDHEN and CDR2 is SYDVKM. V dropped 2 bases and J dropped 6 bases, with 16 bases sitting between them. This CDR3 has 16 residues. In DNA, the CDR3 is TGTGCCAGCAGTTTAACCCTCTACCGTCGGTATGAAAAACTGTTTTTT. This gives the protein CASSLTLYRRYEKLFF.

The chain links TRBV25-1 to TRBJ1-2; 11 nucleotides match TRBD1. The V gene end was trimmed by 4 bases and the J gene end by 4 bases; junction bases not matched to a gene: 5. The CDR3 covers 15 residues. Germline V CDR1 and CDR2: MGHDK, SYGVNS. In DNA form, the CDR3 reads TGTGCCAGCAGTGTTACCGGGACAGGGGGCTATGGCTACACCTTC. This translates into CASSVTGTGGYGYTF.

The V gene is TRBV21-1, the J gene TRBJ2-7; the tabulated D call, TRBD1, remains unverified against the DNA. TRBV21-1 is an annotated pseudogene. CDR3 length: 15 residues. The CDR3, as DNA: TGTGCCAGCACCGGTCGACAGGGGAGCTCCTACGAGCAGTACTTC. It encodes CASTGRQGSSYEQYF.

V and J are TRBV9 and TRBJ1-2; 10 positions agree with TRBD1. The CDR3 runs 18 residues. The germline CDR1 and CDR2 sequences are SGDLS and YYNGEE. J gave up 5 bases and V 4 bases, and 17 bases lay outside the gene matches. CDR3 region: CASSPQSWGQGKGYGYTF. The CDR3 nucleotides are TGTGCCAGCAGCCCCCAATCGTGGGGACAGGGGAAGGGGTATGGCTACACCTTC.

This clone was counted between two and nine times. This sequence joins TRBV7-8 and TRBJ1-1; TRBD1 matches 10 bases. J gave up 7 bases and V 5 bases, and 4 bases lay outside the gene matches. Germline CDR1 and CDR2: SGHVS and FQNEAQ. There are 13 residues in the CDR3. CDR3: CASSRQGAYEAFF. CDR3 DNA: TGTGCCAGCAGCCGACAGGGGGCATATGAAGCTTTCTTT.

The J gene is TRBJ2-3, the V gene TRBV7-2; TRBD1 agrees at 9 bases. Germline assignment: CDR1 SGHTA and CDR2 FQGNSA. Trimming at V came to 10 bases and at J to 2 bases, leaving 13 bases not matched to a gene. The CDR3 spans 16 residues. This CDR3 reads CATSVRDRAFTDTQYF. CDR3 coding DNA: TGTGCCACCTCGGTCCGGGACAGGGCCTTCACAGATACGCAGTATTTT.

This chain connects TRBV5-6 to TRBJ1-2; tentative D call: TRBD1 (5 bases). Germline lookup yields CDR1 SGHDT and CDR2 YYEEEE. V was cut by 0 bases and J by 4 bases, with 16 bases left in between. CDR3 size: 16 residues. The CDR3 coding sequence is TGTGCCAGCAGCTTGGGACAGAACCCAACTGGCTATGGCTACACCTTC. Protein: CASSLGQNPTGYGYTF. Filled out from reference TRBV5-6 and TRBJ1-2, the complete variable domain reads DAGVTQSPTHLIKTRGQQVTLRCSPKSGHDTVSWYQQALGQGPQFIFQYYEEEERQRGNFPDRFSGHQFPNYSSELNVNALLLGDSALYLCASSLGQNPTGYGYTFGSGTRLTVV.